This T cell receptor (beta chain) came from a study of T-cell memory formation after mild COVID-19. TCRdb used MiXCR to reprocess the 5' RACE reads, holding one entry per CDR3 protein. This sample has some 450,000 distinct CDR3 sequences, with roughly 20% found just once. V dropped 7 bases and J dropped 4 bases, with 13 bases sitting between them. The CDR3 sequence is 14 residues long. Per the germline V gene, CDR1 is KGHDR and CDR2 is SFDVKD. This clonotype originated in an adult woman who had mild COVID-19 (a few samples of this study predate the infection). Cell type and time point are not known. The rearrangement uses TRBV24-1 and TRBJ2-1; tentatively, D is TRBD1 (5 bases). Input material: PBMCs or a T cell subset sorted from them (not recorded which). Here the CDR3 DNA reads TGTGCCACCAGCGATGGACAAACTTACAATGAGCAGTTCTTC. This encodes CATSDGQTYNEQFF.